The clone carrying this T cell receptor beta chain was recorded only once. V lost 0 bases, J lost 6 bases, and 6 bases stayed unmatched. Per germline, CDR1 MNHEY and CDR2 SVGAGI. There are 15 residues in the CDR3. In the authors' workflow: Reference gene primer amplification gave estimated nucleated cell counts. The data were produced by immunoSEQ multiplex PCR, yet TCRdb's version contains in-frame clones alone and is incomplete. V, J and clone size are taken as reported in that table, and D and trimming were inferred from the DNA itself. The repertoire has more than 350,000 clones, 70% to 90% of them found once; the top ten carry approximately 1.5%. Everyone who took part was roughly 18 to 100 years old, and they came from about 25 US areas. Participants reported their clinical history, and cohort assignment relied on those reports. Individuals in the exposed group had encountered a COVID-19 case within 2 weeks preceding study entry.

This record belongs to a study of blood T cell repertoires in COVID-19. The chain recombines TRBV6-5 with TRBJ2-7; 9 bases fit TRBD1. The sequence derives from a young woman who had been exposed to COVID-19. Source material: PBMCs or T cells enriched from blood (not recorded which). CDR3 in DNA: TGTGCCAGCAGTTACTCCGGGACAGGGAATAGCGAGCAGTACTTC. Translating it yields CASSYSGTGNSEQYF.